Listed below are T cell receptor beta chains from one sample, sequenced in a study of blood T cell repertoires in COVID-19. This table comes from immunoSEQ multiplex PCR, and its TCRdb copy is limited to in-frame clones, with some not included. The sample has a few hundred thousand clones; about 68% are singletons. Sequenced: peripheral blood. The receptors come from a woman aged 80 or over with acute or convalescent COVID-19. CDR3s include the opening cysteine and the closing phenylalanine or tryptophan. A D gene is named only where the DNA matches it firmly. Size tells how often a clone was seen (once, few, many) or the class of an expanded clone, and some rows leave it out.

-,TRBV6-6,TRBJ1-6,-,TGTGCCAGCAGTTACAACAGGATTAATTCACCCCTCCACTTT,CASSYNRINSPLHF
-,TRBV19,TRBJ1-1,once,TGTGCCAGTAGTTCCAAGGGGTATTCTGAAGCTTTCTTT,CASSSKGYSEAFF
TRBD2,TRBV5-4,TRBJ2-3,-,TGTGCCAGCAGCTTGGGACTAGCGGGTAGCACAGATACGCAGTATTTT,CASSLGLAGSTDTQYF
-,TRBV7-3,TRBJ1-3,-,TGTGCCAGCAGCTTAATGGGGGGATCTGGAAACACCATATATTTT,CASSLMGGSGNTIYF
-,TRBV15,TRBJ1-5,-,TGTGCCACCAGCAGAGTGGCTCAGCCCCAGCATTTT,CATSRVAQPQHF
TRBD1,TRBV6-5,TRBJ2-4,-,TGTGCCAGCAGTTTGGGGTCAGGCCAGGGGGCGGACATTCAGTACTTC,CASSLGSGQGADIQYF
-,TRBV7-2,TRBJ1-2,-,TGTGCCAGCAGTCCCATCAGGGAATTCAACTATGGCTACACCTTC,CASSPIREFNYGYTF
TRBD1,TRBV10-1,TRBJ2-2,-,TGCGCCAGCAGTGACTCCCTGGGAAACAGGGGGCGCACCGGGGAGCTGTTTTTT,CASSDSLGNRGRTGELFF
-,TRBV25-1,TRBJ1-3,many,TGTGCCAGCAGTGACCCGGGGGTCACAGGAAACACCATATATTTT,CASSDPGVTGNTIYF
-,TRBV6-5,TRBJ2-7,-,TGTGCCAGCTCAACCCCCAGGGGCCCCTCCTACGAGCAGTACTTC,CASSTPRGPSYEQYF
-,TRBV4-1,TRBJ1-1,-,TGCGCCAGCAGCCAACTAACCTCAGGGGTTAGGGAACAGACTGAAGCTTTCTTT,CASSQLTSGVREQTEAFF
-,TRBV18,TRBJ2-3,-,TGTGCCAGCTCACCATCAGGGTGGGGCACAGATACGCAGTATTTT,CASSPSGWGTDTQYF
-,TRBV6-2/TRBV6-3,TRBJ1-1,-,TGTGCCAGCAGTTACTCCACGGGACTGTTGAACACTGAAGCTTTCTTT,CASSYSTGLLNTEAFF
-,TRBV11-2,TRBJ1-2,many,TGTGCCAGCAGCTTAGATTTCGGCAGGCTAAACTATGGCTACACCTTC,CASSLDFGRLNYGYTF
TRBD2,TRBV5-1,TRBJ2-7,-,TGCGCCAGCAGCTGGGGGGGACTAGCTCACATCTACGAGCAGTACTTC,CASSWGGLAHIYEQYF
TRBD2,TRBV13,TRBJ2-1,-,TGTGCCAGCAGCCTCAGCGGGAGATTCGACAATGAGCAGTTCTTC,CASSLSGRFDNEQFF
-,TRBV5-1,TRBJ2-7,-,TGCGCCAGCAGCGCCGATCGGGGAGATGACGGCGGCGAGCAGTACTTC,CASSADRGDDGGEQYF
TRBD1,TRBV11-3,TRBJ2-1,-,TGTGCCAGCAGTTCCCAGGGGGCCCATGAGCAGTTCTTC,CASSSQGAHEQFF
-,TRBV5-1,TRBJ1-1,-,TGCGCCAGCAGCTTGGCGGCCCGGGTGGGCACTGAAGCTTTCTTT,CASSLAARVGTEAFF
-,TRBV3-1/TRBV3-2,TRBJ2-1,-,TGTGCCAGCAGCCAAAGCGGCCCCTACAATGAGCAGTTCTTC,CASSQSGPYNEQFF
-,TRBV6-5,TRBJ2-2,-,TGTGCCAGCAGCTGGAACACCGGGGAGCTGTTTTTT,CASSWNTGELFF
-,TRBV6-2/TRBV6-3,TRBJ1-2,-,TGTGCCAGCAGTCCCCGTTCGAGAGGTCTCTATGGCTACACCTTC,CASSPRSRGLYGYTF
TRBD2,TRBV6-1,TRBJ2-5,-,TGTGCCAGCAGTGAAGGACTACTAGCGGGCCAAGAGACCCAGTACTTC,CASSEGLLAGQETQYF
-,TRBV5-1,TRBJ2-2,-,TGCGCCAGCAGCTTGTCCGGGAAAAACACCGGGGAGCTGTTTTTT,CASSLSGKNTGELFF
-,TRBV2,TRBJ1-6,-,TGTGCCAGCACGGTCAATTCACCCCTCCACTTT,CASTVNSPLHF
-,TRBV19,TRBJ2-3,-,TGTGCCAGTAGTAAGGACGGGGGTAGCACAGATACGCAGTATTTT,CASSKDGGSTDTQYF
-,TRBV2,TRBJ2-6,once,TGTGCCAGCAGTGAAGCCGGGAGCTCTGGGGCCAACGTCCTGACTTTC,CASSEAGSSGANVLTF
TRBD2,TRBV12-5,TRBJ2-5,-,TGTGCTAGTGGACGCGGGAGCGCCAAGGAGACCCAGTACTTC,CASGRGSAKETQYF
TRBD2,TRBV30,TRBJ2-1,-,TGTGCCGGCGGGCGGGAGGCTTTAAGGCAGTTCTTC,CAGGREALRQFF
-,TRBV18,TRBJ1-3,few,TGTGCCAGCTCACCAGGGGGGAATCATGGAAACACCATATATTTT,CASSPGGNHGNTIYF
TRBD1,TRBV7-3,TRBJ2-3,-,TGTGCCAGCAGCTGGGGACAGGGGCTCCAGGATACGCAGTATTTT,CASSWGQGLQDTQYF
-,TRBV5-1,TRBJ2-7,-,TGCGCCAGCAGCTTGGTCCCCTCCAGACTGGTCCCCTACGAGCAGTACTTC,CASSLVPSRLVPYEQYF
-,TRBV10-1,TRBJ2-2,-,TGCGCCAGCAAGGACAGCCTCACCGGGGAGCTGTTTTTT,CASKDSLTGELFF
TRBD1,TRBV7-9,TRBJ1-6,-,TGTGCCAGCAGCGAGGGACAGGGAATGTTTTCACCCCTCCACTTT,CASSEGQGMFSPLHF
TRBD2,TRBV5-6,TRBJ2-7,-,TGTGCCAGCACCCGGACTAGCGGGAGGGGCGAGCAGTACTTC,CASTRTSGRGEQYF
-,TRBV3-1/TRBV3-2,TRBJ1-2,many,TGTGCCAGCAGCCAAGTTCCTTATGGCTACACCTTC,CASSQVPYGYTF
TRBD2,TRBV6-5,TRBJ2-1,-,TGTGCCAGCTCGAGTGGGAGGGGACCCAATGAGCAGTTCTTC,CASSSGRGPNEQFF
TRBD1,TRBV15,TRBJ2-7,-,TGTGCCACCAGCAGAGAGTGGACAGGCAGTGGGGAGCAGTACTTC,CATSREWTGSGEQYF
TRBD2,TRBV4-2,TRBJ2-2,once,TGTGCCAGCAGCCAAGATCCAGCGGGAGGACGAGCGAACACCGGGGAGCTGTTTTTT,CASSQDPAGGRANTGELFF
-,TRBV29-1,TRBJ1-2,-,TGCAGCGTTGGAGAAACAGACTACACCTTC,CSVGETDYTF
-,TRBV19,TRBJ2-7,few,TGTGCCAGTAGTGCCTCGACAGGTACCTACGAGCAGTACTTC,CASSASTGTYEQYF
-,TRBV6-5,TRBJ1-1,few,TGTGCCACCTCCCTAGGACGGGGAGGAACTGAAGCTTTCTTT,CATSLGRGGTEAFF
-,TRBV18,TRBJ2-1,few,TGTGCCAGCTCACCTATCGATGAGCAGTTCTTC,CASSPIDEQFF
-,TRBV25-1,TRBJ1-1,-,TGTGCCAGCAGTGAAGTGGGGGGGCGGACTGAAGCTTTCTTT,CASSEVGGRTEAFF
TRBD2,TRBV5-1,TRBJ2-5,-,TGCGCCAGCAGCGCGGGACTAGCGGGGGGGCAAGAGACCCAGTACTTC,CASSAGLAGGQETQYF
TRBD2,TRBV5-1,TRBJ2-5,-,TGCGCCAGCAGCTTGGCTGTAGCGGGAGATATGGAGACCCAGTACTTC,CASSLAVAGDMETQYF
TRBD1,TRBV18,TRBJ2-1,-,TGTGCCAGCTCTCCCGACAGGGACAATGAGCAGTTCTTC,CASSPDRDNEQFF
-,TRBV2,TRBJ2-7,-,TGTGCCAGCAGTGAAGGGGGCCTCAGCTCCTACGAGCAGTACTTC,CASSEGGLSSYEQYF
-,TRBV3-1/TRBV3-2,TRBJ1-1,-,TGTGCCAGCAGCCCCGGGAGCTACACTGAAGCTTTCTTT,CASSPGSYTEAFF
TRBD1,TRBV7-2,TRBJ1-2,-,TGTGCCAGCAGCTTAATGGGACAGGGTTATGGCTACACCTTC,CASSLMGQGYGYTF
-,TRBV7-2,TRBJ1-2,few,TGTGCCAGCAGCTTAGAGGTGGCAGGGTCCGGCTACACCTTC,CASSLEVAGSGYTF
-,TRBV30,TRBJ1-1,-,TGTGCCCGCCGAGCCATGGACAGATGGAACACTGAAGCTTTCTTT,CARRAMDRWNTEAFF
TRBD2,TRBV7-2,TRBJ2-1,few,TGTGCCAGCAGCGTGACTAGCGGGTACTCCTACAATGAGCAGTTCTTC,CASSVTSGYSYNEQFF